One sample yielded the 25 T cell receptor beta chains listed below, sequenced in a study of cytomegalovirus exposure and HLA in healthy donors. The primer mix had 60 Vbeta and 13 Jbeta primers. TCRdb's copy holds only in-frame clones and misses some; the assay was immunoSEQ multiplex PCR. The profile shows about 150,000 clones, over 70% of them singletons. The material sequenced was PBMCs. Source of these receptors: a man aged 25-45 years in good health and CMV-seropositive.

The rearrangement links TRBV29-1 to TRBJ2-1; TRBD1 aligns across 9 bases. V gave up 7 bases and J gave up 9 bases; unmatched junction bases: 13. The germline gives CDR1 SQVTM, CDR2 ANQGSEA. The CDR3 totals 14 residues. CDR3 sequence (DNA): TGCAGCGCGCAACAGGGGGCTGAGTTGAGTGAGCAGTTCTTC. Translating it yields CSAQQGAELSEQFF.

The chain is built from TRBV5-8 and TRBJ1-5, with 7 bases matching TRBD1. The germline CDR1 and CDR2 sequences are SGHTS and YDEGEE. There are 13 residues in the CDR3. Unmatched junction bases numbered 6, after V lost 5 bases and J lost 7 bases. CDR3 residues: CASSEGQKQPQHF. CDR3 in DNA: TGTGCCAGCAGTGAGGGACAGAAACAGCCCCAGCATTTT.

The V call is TRBV18, the J call TRBJ2-7; 9 bases align to TRBD2. The CDR3 runs 19 residues. Germline V gene sequence: CDR1 KGHSH, CDR2 LQKENI. The junction had 18 bases not matched to a gene; V was cut back by 6 bases and J by 0 bases. The CDR3 nucleotides are TGTGCCAGCTCCCAATTAAGTACTAGCGGGTACAAGAGCTCCTACGAGCAGTACTTC. This sequence encodes CASSQLSTSGYKSSYEQYF.

Remarks on this clone: An end of the junction differs from the germline gene, which may be a read error. The J gene is TRBJ1-5, the V gene TRBV25-1; tentatively, D is TRBD1 (6 bases). The germline gives CDR1 MGHDK, CDR2 SYGVNS. The CDR3 is 14 amino acids. CDR3 nucleotide sequence: TGTGCCAGCAGTGTAACAGGGTCCAATCAGTCCCAGCATTTT. This codes for CASSVTGSNQSQHF. The complete variable domain, with remaining parts taken from reference TRBV25-1 and TRBJ1-5, reads EADIYQTPRYLVIGTGKKITLECSQTMGHDKMYWYQQDPGMELHLIHYSYGVNSTEKGDLSSESTVSRIRTEHFPLTLESARPSHTSQYLCASSVTGSNQSQHFGDGTRLSIL.

The chain has TRBV29-1 and TRBJ2-2; D possibly corresponds to TRBD2 (5 bases). CDR1 SQVTM and CDR2 ANQGSEA come from the germline V gene. The CDR3 runs 13 residues. V dropped 4 bases and J dropped 5 bases, with 11 bases sitting between them. CDR3 nucleotide sequence: TGCAGCGTTGGACACCCGGGGACCGGGGAGCTGTTTTTT. Residues: CSVGHPGTGELFF.

The chain recombines TRBV4-1 with TRBJ1-1; possible D gene TRBD1, 5 bases. V lost 0 bases and J 5 bases, leaving 16 bases between the germline ends. The CDR3 sequence is 16 residues long. Germline values: CDR1 MGHRA, CDR2 YSYEKL. CDR3 sequence (DNA): TGCGCCAGCAGCCAAGACAGGGTGAAAGGTGGAACTGAAGCTTTCTTT. Translating it yields CASSQDRVKGGTEAFF.

V usage is TRBV5-5 and J usage is TRBJ1-5; D is unresolved. The CDR3 has 13 amino acids. Germline CDR1 reads SGHKS; CDR2 reads YYEKEE (reference sequence). Trimming removed 2 bases from V and 5 bases from J, with 8 bases in between. The CDR3 protein is CASSFVTHQPQHF. The CDR3 DNA is TGTGCCAGCAGCTTCGTCACTCATCAGCCCCAGCATTTT. The variable domain in full, completed from reference TRBV5-5 and TRBJ1-5, reads DAGVTQSPTHLIKTRGQQVTLRCSPISGHKSVSWYQQVLGQGPQFIFQYYEKEERGRGNFPDRFSARQFPNYSSELNVNALLLGDSALYLCASSFVTHQPQHFGDGTRLSIL.

The V call is TRBV7-6, the J call TRBJ1-1; D is unresolved. This CDR3 comprises 14 residues. Between the trimmed V and J ends, which lost 5 bases and 1 base, there was a span of 11 bases. Germline CDR1 and CDR2: SGHVS and FNYEAQ. The CDR3 here is CASSTEPGNTEAFF. For the CDR3, the DNA is TGTGCCAGCAGCACGGAGCCGGGGAACACTGAAGCTTTCTTT.

The V gene is TRBV19, the J gene TRBJ2-3; 7 bases agree with TRBD1. The V and J ends lost 5 bases and 8 bases, in that order; junction bases with no gene match: 7. The CDR3 extends over 13 amino acids. The germline V gene encodes CDR1 LNHDA and CDR2 SQIVND (reference sequence). The chain's CDR3 is CASSPETGTTQYF. The CDR3 nucleotides are TGTGCCAGTAGTCCCGAGACAGGGACTACGCAGTATTTT.

This clone turned up a few times. The chain combines TRBV5-4 with TRBJ1-1, with D maybe TRBD1 (5 bases). Trimming cost V 4 bases and J 0 bases, with 10 bases left between them. Germline assignment: CDR1 SGHNT and CDR2 YYREEE (reference sequence). The CDR3 is made up of 14 amino acids. The CDR3 spells CASSIDSMNTEAFF. The CDR3 DNA sequence: TGTGCCAGCAGCATCGACAGCATGAACACTGAAGCTTTCTTT.

The CDR3 nucleotides read TGTGCCAGCAGCGGGAGGTGGAATGAGCAGTTCTTC. As protein: CASSGRWNEQFF. The V and J genes are TRBV9 and TRBJ2-1; a weak D match, TRBD2 (5 bases). Germline V gene sequence: CDR1 SGDLS, CDR2 YYNGEE. This CDR3 is built from 12 residues. Trimming took 3 bases from V and 7 from J, leaving 8 bases between them.

The chain recombines TRBV19 with TRBJ2-1; possibly TRBD2 for D (5 bases). V was clipped by 0 bases and J by 7 bases, with 13 bases between them. The CDR3 contains 15 residues. CDR1 and CDR2 from the germline V gene are LNHDA and SQIVND (reference sequence). CDR3 sequence reads: CASSIDGLDFNEQFF. CDR3 DNA sequence: TGTGCCAGTAGTATAGACGGACTGGACTTTAATGAGCAGTTCTTC. Drawing the rest from reference TRBV19 and TRBJ2-1, the complete variable domain is DGGITQSPKYLFRKEGQNVTLSCEQNLNHDAMYWYRQDPGQGLRLIYYSQIVNDFQKGDIAEGYSVSREKKESFPLTVTSAQKNPTAFYLCASSIDGLDFNEQFFGPGTRLTVL.

The V call is TRBV6-6, the J call TRBJ2-2; D gene ambiguous. Trimming shortened V by 7 bases and J by 0 bases, and 12 bases separated the two germline ends. Germline-derived CDR1 and CDR2 are MNHNY and SVGAGI (reference sequence). This CDR3 comprises 15 residues. The chain's CDR3 is CASTEIHTNTGELFF. The CDR3 DNA reads as TGTGCCAGCACCGAAATCCACACGAACACCGGGGAGCTGTTTTTT.

The rearrangement joins TRBV7-2 to TRBJ2-2; maybe TRBD2 (6 bases). V lost 0 bases, J lost 6 bases, and 14 bases lay in between. CDR1 is SGHTA, CDR2 FQGNSA, per germline. The CDR3 extends over 16 amino acids. The CDR3 sequence is CASSLAWRTGAGELFF. CDR3 DNA: TGTGCCAGCAGCTTAGCATGGCGAACGGGAGCCGGGGAGCTGTTTTTT.

The J gene is TRBJ2-7, the V gene TRBV4-1; D is ambiguous. CDR3 length: 13 amino acids. The germline CDR1 and CDR2 sequences are MGHRA and YSYEKL. Trimming cost V 5 bases and J 7 bases, with 15 bases left between them. The CDR3 coding sequence is TGCGCCAGCAGCGAGGCCGGTGTCGGGGAGCAGTACTTC. Encoded protein: CASSEAGVGEQYF.

This chain joins TRBV7-9 and TRBJ1-2, with 8 bases that match TRBD1. CDR3 length: 14 residues. Germline V gene sequence: CDR1 SEHNR, CDR2 FQNEAQ (reference sequence). V shed 3 bases and J 8 bases; nucleotides not matched to a gene: 8. The CDR3 here is CASSLGQALGGYTF. The DNA for the CDR3 is TGTGCCAGCAGCTTGGGACAGGCCCTCGGCGGCTACACCTTC.

J is TRBJ2-7 and V is TRBV5-6, with a possible D match to TRBD2 (6 bases). CDR3 length: 14 residues. Trimming removed 4 bases from V and 3 bases from J, with 14 bases in between. Germline V gene lookup returns CDR1 SGHDT and CDR2 YYEEEE. The CDR3 here is CASSTAVRGYEQYF. The CDR3 DNA reads TGTGCCAGCAGCACCGCAGTGCGGGGCTACGAGCAGTACTTC.

This clone was counted at least ten times. This sequence joins TRBV11-2 and TRBJ2-1; D remains ambiguous. V lost 5 bases and J 4 bases, leaving 15 bases between the germline ends. Germline lookup yields CDR1 SGHAT and CDR2 FQNNGV. CDR3 length: 15 residues. This CDR3 is CASSTRLGEYNEQFF. CDR3 nucleotide sequence: TGTGCCAGCAGCACCCGGCTGGGCGAGTACAATGAGCAGTTCTTC.

J is TRBJ1-5 and V is TRBV19; the D gene is possibly TRBD1 (6 bases). V lost 8 bases and J lost 3, with 8 bases in between. Germline V gene sequence: CDR1 LNHDA, CDR2 SQIVND (reference sequence). This CDR3 contains 12 residues. This chain's CDR3 is CASWDINQPQHF. As DNA, the CDR3 is TGTGCCAGTTGGGACATCAATCAGCCCCAGCATTTT.

This clone was observed a few times. The rearrangement links TRBV29-1 to TRBJ2-7, with D possibly TRBD2 on 5 matching bases. The V end lost 4 bases, the J end lost 7 bases, and 14 bases lay between the germline ends. The germline gives CDR1 SQVTM, CDR2 ANQGSEA. The CDR3 has 12 residues. CDR3 loop: CSVGTAPGEQYF. The CDR3 DNA sequence: TGCAGCGTTGGGACGGCCCCGGGGGAGCAGTACTTC.

The chain uses TRBV29-1 and TRBJ2-5, with D perhaps TRBD1 (7 bases). Germline loops: CDR1 SQVTM, CDR2 ANQGSEA. The CDR3 loop spans 14 amino acids. The germline V and J ends were trimmed by 2 bases and 9 bases, with 19 bases remaining between them. CDR3 in amino acids: CSVELDRSSGAQYF. CDR3 DNA: TGCAGCGTTGAACTGGACAGGAGCTCGGGGGCCCAGTACTTC.

This chain links TRBV25-1 with TRBJ1-1; weak D call: TRBD1 (6 bases). Looked up from germline, CDR1 is MGHDK and CDR2 is SYGVNS. With 8 bases removed from V and 4 bases from J, the gap between germline ends came to 14 bases. The CDR3 spans 13 residues. In nucleotides, the CDR3 is TGTGCCAGCGTCAAACAGGGAGTCACTGAAGCTTTCTTT. This sequence encodes CASVKQGVTEAFF.

J is TRBJ1-1 and V is TRBV7-2; D is uncertain. The CDR3 sequence is 14 residues long. V was trimmed by 1 base and J by 1 base, leaving 7 bases between them. In germline, CDR1 is SGHTA, CDR2 FQGNSA. The CDR3 coding sequence is TGTGCCAGCAGCTTAGAAACAGCGAACACTGAAGCTTTCTTT. Amino acids: CASSLETANTEAFF. The whole variable domain, remainder taken from reference TRBV7-2 and TRBJ1-1, is GAGVSQSPSNKVTEKGKDVELRCDPISGHTALYWYRQSLGQGLEFLIYFQGNSAPDKSGLPSDRFSAERTGGSVSTLTIQRTQQEDSAVYLCASSLETANTEAFFGQGTRLTVV.

The V and J genes are TRBV27 and TRBJ2-1, with D perhaps TRBD2 (6 bases). The CDR3 is made up of 13 amino acids. Looked up from germline, CDR1 is MNHEY and CDR2 is SMNVEV (reference sequence). Trimming left V 5 bases short and J 7 bases short, with 12 bases between. The CDR3 reads CASSPSTRNEQFF. CDR3 DNA sequence: TGTGCCAGCAGTCCCTCGACTAGAAATGAGCAGTTCTTC.

V and J are TRBV15 and TRBJ2-7; 10 nucleotides align to TRBD1. CDR3 size: 16 residues. The V gene end was trimmed by 5 bases and the J gene end by 0 bases; junction bases not matched to a gene: 7. Per the germline V gene, CDR1 is LNHNV and CDR2 is YYDKDF (reference sequence). The CDR3 loop is CATSVGTGALSYEQYF. The CDR3, as DNA: TGTGCCACCAGCGTTGGGACAGGGGCCCTCTCCTACGAGCAGTACTTC.